This TCR beta chain was documented in a study of cytomegalovirus exposure and HLA in healthy donors. Study as a whole: Out of approximately 400 genotyped donors, about 76% belonged to the Caucasian-associated ancestry cluster.

Overall study results and limits: HLA-A and HLA-B allele assignments for most subjects were reportedly predicted accurately using TCR beta sequences.

The CDR3 totals 16 residues. 60 Vbeta and 13 Jbeta primers were used in PCR. Clones were read by immunoSEQ multiplex PCR, and TCRdb kept only the in-frame ones, dropping some. Counted here are 100,000 to 150,000 clones, 78% occurring once; the ten biggest clones make up 9.5% to 13%. Notes on this clone: The target antigen is unknown.

The source is a man in his thirties or forties in good health and CMV-seropositive. Input material: PBMCs. The V gene is TRBV21-1, the J gene TRBJ1-5; the table calls TRBD1, which could not be checked here. TRBV21-1 is a pseudogene segment. Written as DNA, the CDR3 is TGTGCCAGCAGCTCGACCCTGGACAAATACAATCAGCCCCAGCATTTT. This encodes CASSSTLDKYNQPQHF.